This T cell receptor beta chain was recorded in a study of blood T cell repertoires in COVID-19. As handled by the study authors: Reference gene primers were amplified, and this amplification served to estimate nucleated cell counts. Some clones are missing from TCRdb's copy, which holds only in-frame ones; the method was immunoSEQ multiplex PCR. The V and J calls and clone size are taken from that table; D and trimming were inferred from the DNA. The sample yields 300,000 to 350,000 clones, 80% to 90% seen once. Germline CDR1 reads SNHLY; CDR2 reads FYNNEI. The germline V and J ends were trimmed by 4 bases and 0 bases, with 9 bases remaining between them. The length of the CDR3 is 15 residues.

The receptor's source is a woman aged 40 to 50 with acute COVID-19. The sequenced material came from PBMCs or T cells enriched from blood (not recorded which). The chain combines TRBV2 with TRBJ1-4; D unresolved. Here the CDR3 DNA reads TGTGCCAGCAGTGCCTCTCAGTCAACTAATGAAAAACTGTTTTTT. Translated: CASSASQSTNEKLFF.